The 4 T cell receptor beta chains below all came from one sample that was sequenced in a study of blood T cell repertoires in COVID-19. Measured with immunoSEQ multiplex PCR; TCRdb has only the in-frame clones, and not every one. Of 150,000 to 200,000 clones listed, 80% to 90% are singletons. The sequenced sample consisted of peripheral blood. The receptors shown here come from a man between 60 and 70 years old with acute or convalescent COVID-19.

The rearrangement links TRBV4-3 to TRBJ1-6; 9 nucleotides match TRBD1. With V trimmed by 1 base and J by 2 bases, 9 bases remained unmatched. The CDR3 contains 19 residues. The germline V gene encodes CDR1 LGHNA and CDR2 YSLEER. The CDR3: CASSQVPGQGMPYNSPLHF. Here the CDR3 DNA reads TGCGCCAGCAGCCAAGTTCCGGGACAGGGTATGCCCTATAATTCACCCCTCCACTTT.

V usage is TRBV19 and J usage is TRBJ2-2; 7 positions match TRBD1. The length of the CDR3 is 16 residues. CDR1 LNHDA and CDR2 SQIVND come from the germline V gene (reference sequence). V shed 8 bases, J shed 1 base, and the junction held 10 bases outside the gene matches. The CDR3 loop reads CASHPRGTVNTGELFF. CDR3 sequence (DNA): TGTGCCAGTCACCCCAGGGGGACAGTGAACACCGGGGAGCTGTTTTTT.

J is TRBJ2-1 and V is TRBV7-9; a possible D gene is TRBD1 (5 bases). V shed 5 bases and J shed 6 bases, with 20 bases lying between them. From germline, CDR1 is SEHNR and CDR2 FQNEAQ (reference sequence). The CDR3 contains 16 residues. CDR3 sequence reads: CASSQYRPLAGNEQFF. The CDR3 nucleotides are TGTGCCAGCAGCCAGTACAGGCCCCTCGCTGGCAATGAGCAGTTCTTC.

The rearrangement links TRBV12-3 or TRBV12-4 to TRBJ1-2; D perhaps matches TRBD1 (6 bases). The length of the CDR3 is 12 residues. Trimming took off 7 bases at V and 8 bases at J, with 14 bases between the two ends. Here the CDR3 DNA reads TGTGCCAGCATCTTACAGGGCAGCGGCTACACCTTC. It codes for CASILQGSGYTF.